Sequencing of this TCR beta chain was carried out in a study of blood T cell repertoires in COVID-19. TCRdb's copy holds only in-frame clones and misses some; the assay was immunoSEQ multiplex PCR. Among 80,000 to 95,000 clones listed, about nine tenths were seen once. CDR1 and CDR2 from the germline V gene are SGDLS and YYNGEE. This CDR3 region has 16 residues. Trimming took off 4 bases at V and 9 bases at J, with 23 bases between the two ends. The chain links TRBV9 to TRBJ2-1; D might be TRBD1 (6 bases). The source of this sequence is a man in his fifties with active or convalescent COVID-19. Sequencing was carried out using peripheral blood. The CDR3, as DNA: TGTGCCAGCAGCCCTAGGCCCCAGGGGCGCAGGTGTGAGCAGTTCTTC. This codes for CASSPRPQGRRCEQFF.